Below, 20 T cell receptor beta chains from the same sample are listed, as sequenced in a study of blood T cells in healthy people across ages (dated by TCRdb to the mid-2010s). The method was 5' RACE. TCRdb records Illumina HiSeq 2500 as the sequencer. A second PCR of about 7 to 12 cycles was run with a J-beta primer mix and a sample-barcoded 5' primer. The public sequencing data were trimmed at Q25 with fastp and processed into clonotypes with MiXCR by TCRdb, which kept only in-frame beta chains. A single entry per CDR3 protein holds the most common genes and DNA from its merged rows. The sample table lists about 590,000 distinct CDR3 sequences, approximately 30% of them with a count of one. The ten largest clones take up about a sixth of the sample. Sequenced sample: blood. The source of these receptors is a woman older than 75 in good health.

This rearrangement joins TRBV6-6 to TRBJ1-5; 8 nucleotides match TRBD1. V lost 4 bases and J lost 5; bases outside the gene matches: 7. Germline V gene sequence: CDR1 MNHNY, CDR2 SVGAGI (reference sequence). The CDR3 is 15 residues long. The CDR3, as DNA: TGTGCCAGCAGTTCCGCCGACAGGGGCTATCAGCCCCAGCATTTT. Translated: CASSSADRGYQPQHF.

This clonotype has at least ten counts. The chain employs TRBV14 and TRBJ2-1; unclear D gene. The CDR3 sequence is 16 residues long. Trimming pared 5 bases from V and 0 bases from J, leaving 14 bases between. The V gene's germline CDR1 is SGHDN and CDR2 FVKESK. The CDR3 sequence: CASSAQLTSSYNEQFF. As DNA, the CDR3 is TGTGCCAGCAGCGCCCAGCTCACGAGCTCCTACAATGAGCAGTTCTTC.

The chain couples TRBV10-3 to TRBJ1-1; 11 bases line up with TRBD1. The length of the CDR3 is 17 residues. Trimming cost V 2 bases and J 5 bases; bases outside gene matches: 10. Germline values: CDR1 ENHRY, CDR2 SYGVKD. The CDR3 region is CAISEPGTGGFETEAFF. CDR3 in DNA: TGTGCCATCAGTGAGCCGGGGACAGGGGGATTTGAGACTGAAGCTTTCTTT.

This clonotype was detected many times. The gene calls are TRBV7-3 and TRBJ2-1, with 8 nucleotides matching TRBD2. The CDR3 has 18 amino acids. Germline V CDR1 and CDR2: SGHTA, FQGTGA. V shed 0 bases and J 8 bases; nucleotides not matched to a gene: 15. The CDR3 DNA reads as TGTGCCAGCAGCTTAACTTCCTTTGGGACTAGTTATAAGGATGAGCAGTTCTTC. Translating it yields CASSLTSFGTSYKDEQFF.

The gene calls are TRBV12-3 or TRBV12-4 and TRBJ2-1, with D perhaps matching TRBD1 (5 bases). This CDR3 is built from 13 residues. Trimming took off 5 bases at V and 7 bases at J, with 12 bases between the two ends. In DNA form, the CDR3 reads TGTGCCAGCAGTGCTCAGGGATTTAATGAGCAGTTCTTC. Protein sequence: CASSAQGFNEQFF.

The J gene is TRBJ2-2, the V gene TRBV7-2, with 8 bases matching TRBD2. Unmatched junction bases numbered 5, after V lost 2 bases and J lost 0 bases. Germline CDR1 and CDR2: SGHTA and FQGNSA. There are 17 residues in the CDR3. CDR3 sequence: CASSLRGRGANTGELFF. The DNA of the CDR3 is TGTGCCAGCAGCTTACGGGGGCGGGGGGCGAACACCGGGGAGCTGTTTTTT. The full variable domain, completed using reference TRBV7-2 and TRBJ2-2, is GAGVSQSPSNKVTEKGKDVELRCDPISGHTALYWYRQSLGQGLEFLIYFQGNSAPDKSGLPSDRFSAERTGGSVSTLTIQRTQQEDSAVYLCASSLRGRGANTGELFFGEGSRLTVL.

A remark on this clonotype: A much larger clone is a single base away; this may be a read error. The chain uses TRBV20-1 and TRBJ1-6; 8 bases fit TRBD1. After removal of 3 bases from V and 6 bases from J, the junction contained 4 bases not matched to a gene. Germline CDR1 and CDR2: DFQATT and SNEGSKA (reference sequence). The CDR3 totals 14 residues. CDR3: CSASRGQANSPLHF. The CDR3, as DNA: TGCAGTGCTAGCAGGGGACAGGCTAATTCACCCCTCCACTTT.

This clonotype was counted at least ten times. The gene calls are TRBV7-2 and TRBJ1-1; the D is unclear. Germline CDR1 and CDR2: SGHTA and FQGNSA. The length of the CDR3 is 13 residues. The V and J ends lost 1 base and 1 base respectively, with 4 bases between them. The CDR3 region has the DNA TGTGCCAGCAGCTTAGGGACGAACACTGAAGCTTTCTTT. Protein sequence: CASSLGTNTEAFF.

This clonotype was counted ten times or more. The chain uses TRBV6-5 and TRBJ2-5, with a possible D match to TRBD1 (6 bases). V lost 4 bases and J 3 bases, leaving 12 bases between the germline ends. Germline values: CDR1 MNHEY, CDR2 SVGAGI. The CDR3 extends over 14 amino acids. Here the CDR3 DNA reads TGTGCCAGCAGTTCCCCCGGGACAAAAGAGACCCAGTACTTC. Its protein product is CASSSPGTKETQYF.

In this sample, this clonotype turned up a few times. V gene TRBV20-1 combines with J gene TRBJ1-4; a possible D gene is TRBD1 (6 bases). Germline CDR1 is DFQATT and CDR2 is SNEGSKA (reference sequence). The CDR3 runs 15 residues. V lost 0 bases to trimming and J lost 5 bases, with 13 bases between them. The chain's CDR3 is CSARDLRTENEKLFF. For the CDR3, the DNA is TGCAGTGCTAGAGATTTAAGGACAGAGAATGAAAAACTGTTTTTT.

This clonotype came up many times. V usage is TRBV2 and J usage is TRBJ2-1; the D gene is possibly TRBD2 (6 bases). The CDR3 covers 12 residues. Germline V gene lookup returns CDR1 SNHLY and CDR2 FYNNEI. Trimming cost V 3 bases and J 9 bases, with 9 bases left between them. The CDR3 protein is CASSEGLVEQFF. Here the CDR3 DNA reads TGTGCCAGCAGTGAGGGACTGGTTGAGCAGTTCTTC.

This clonotype was counted only a few times. The rearrangement links TRBV6-5 to TRBJ1-6, with 7 bases fitting TRBD1. V shed 2 bases and J 6 bases; nucleotides not matched to a gene: 1. Germline-derived CDR1 and CDR2 are MNHEY and SVGAGI. This CDR3 is built from 14 residues. The CDR3 sequence is CASSYTGVNSPLHF. The CDR3 DNA sequence: TGTGCCAGCAGTTACACAGGGGTTAATTCACCCCTCCACTTT.

This clonotype showed up many times. V and J are TRBV20-1 and TRBJ2-5; 11 positions match TRBD2. The germline CDR1 and CDR2 sequences are DFQATT and SNEGSKA (reference sequence). The ends lost 3 bases at V and 4 bases at J; junction bases unmatched: 10. The CDR3 is 16 residues long. The CDR3 loop is CSASRASGGRRETQYF. The CDR3 DNA sequence: TGCAGTGCTAGTCGGGCTAGCGGGGGGCGAAGAGAGACCCAGTACTTC.

This clonotype was observed many times. This chain joins TRBV12-3 or TRBV12-4 and TRBJ2-4; D might be TRBD2 (6 bases). The CDR3 contains 16 residues. V was pared by 3 bases and J by 0 bases, with 12 bases between. The CDR3 is CASSFGSGEAKNIQYF. The CDR3 DNA sequence: TGTGCCAGCAGTTTCGGGTCGGGGGAAGCCAAAAACATTCAGTACTTC.

The chain carries TRBV28 and TRBJ2-3; 7 bases are a match to TRBD1. The CDR3 loop spans 15 amino acids. Germline lookup yields CDR1 MDHEN and CDR2 SYDVKM. Trimming cost V 5 bases and J 2 bases; bases outside gene matches: 7. The DNA for the CDR3 is TGTGCCAGCAGTGCCCCCGGGACAGACACAGATACGCAGTATTTT. It codes for CASSAPGTDTDTQYF.

This clonotype was seen ten or more times. The gene calls are TRBV6-5 and TRBJ1-2, with TRBD1 as a possible D gene (5 bases). V was trimmed by 2 bases and J by 7 bases, leaving 14 bases between them. CDR3 length equals 14 residues. Germline lookup yields CDR1 MNHEY and CDR2 SVGAGI. The CDR3 nucleotides read TGTGCCAGCAGTTACCGGGGCAGAGGCTCTGGCTACACCTTC. Translation: CASSYRGRGSGYTF.

Only a few counts were recorded for this clonotype. One base away lies a much larger clone, so this may be a sequencing read error. This chain links TRBV4-2 with TRBJ2-6; maybe TRBD2 (6 bases). Germline values: CDR1 LGHNA, CDR2 YNFKEQ. The CDR3 is 17 residues long. Trimming took 0 bases from V and 0 from J, leaving 9 bases between them. This chain's CDR3 is CASSQDTGDSGANVLTF. CDR3 nucleotides: TGTGCCAGCAGCCAAGATACGGGAGACTCTGGGGCCAACGTCCTGACTTTC.

This clonotype has ten or more counts. The V and J genes are TRBV7-9 and TRBJ2-7; the D gene is possibly TRBD2 (5 bases). The CDR3 runs to 12 residues. V was cut by 6 bases and J by 4 bases, with 10 bases left in between. Germline V gene data show CDR1 as SEHNR and CDR2 as FQNEAQ (reference sequence). The CDR3 region is CASSPRGYEQYF. DNA for the CDR3: TGTGCCAGCAGTCCTCGGGGATACGAGCAGTACTTC.

This clonotype was counted ten times or more. The chain is built from TRBV7-2 and TRBJ2-5; no reliable D call. CDR3 length: 15 residues. Germline-derived CDR1 and CDR2 are SGHTA and FQGNSA. The V and J ends lost 1 base and 5 bases respectively, with 14 bases between them. The CDR3 sequence is CASSLGIGAWETQYF. The DNA of the CDR3 is TGTGCCAGCAGCTTAGGGATTGGAGCGTGGGAGACCCAGTACTTC.

This clonotype has just a few counts. CDR3 loop: CSAGTDSSNQPQHF. CDR3 DNA: TGCAGTGCTGGGACGGACAGTAGCAATCAGCCCCAGCATTTT. The V gene is TRBV20-1, the J gene TRBJ1-5; tentative D call: TRBD1 (6 bases). Germline V CDR1 and CDR2: DFQATT, SNEGSKA (reference sequence). V lost 5 bases to trimming and J lost 0 bases, with 11 bases between them. The length of the CDR3 is 14 residues.